Below are 3 T cell receptor beta chains sequenced from a single sample in a study of technical replicates of blood from a few donors. Sequencing was performed with immunoSEQ multiplex PCR; in TCRdb, only in-frame clones are kept and a portion is missing. This sample has around 90,000 clones, with around 94% found just once. Sequencing input: T cells isolated from PBMCs. The receptors were sampled from a human donor in good health.

The J gene is TRBJ2-3, the V gene TRBV29-1, with D unclear. Trimming left V 6 bases short and J 2 bases short, with 9 bases between. This CDR3 is built from 12 residues. The germline CDR1 and CDR2 sequences are SQVTM and ANQGSEA. In DNA form, the CDR3 reads TGCAGCGTCCAGGAATTCACAGATACGCAGTATTTT. Amino acid sequence: CSVQEFTDTQYF.

The chain has TRBV5-1 and TRBJ2-1; a weak D match, TRBD2 (6 bases). The CDR3 totals 14 residues. Germline-derived CDR1 and CDR2 are SGHRS and YFSETQ. Trimming took 1 base from V and 8 from J, leaving 13 bases between them. The CDR3 sequence is CASSLTGDWDEQFF. The CDR3 bases are TGCGCCAGCAGCTTGACGGGAGATTGGGATGAGCAGTTCTTC.

CDR3 sequence: CASSEDLGGIHEQYF. CDR3 DNA: TGTGCCAGCAGTGAAGATTTGGGGGGAATCCACGAGCAGTACTTC. The chain uses TRBV2 and TRBJ2-7; tentatively, D is TRBD2 (6 bases). This CDR3 region has 15 residues. Germline V gene data show CDR1 as SNHLY and CDR2 as FYNNEI. V lost 1 base to trimming and J lost 5 bases, with 15 bases between them.